These T cell receptor beta chains were read from a single sample in a study of long-term antiretroviral therapy in people with HIV. This table comes from immunoSEQ multiplex PCR, and its TCRdb copy is limited to in-frame clones, with some not included. The table shows more than 15,000 clones, with roughly 78% occurring only once. The sample consisted of unsorted PBMCs, taken at the start of antiretroviral therapy, before treatment. The receptor source for this set is a woman in her 40s with HIV. Both conserved end residues are part of each CDR3. D genes are given only for firm matches. The listing skips clone size in some rows; elsewhere it reads once, few, many or a size class.

V	J	D	size	DNA	CDR3
TRBV6-1	TRBJ1-1	.	.	TGTGCCAGCAGTGACAAATGGGGAACAGGGATCAACACTGAAGCTTTCTTT	CASSDKWGTGINTEAFF
TRBV23-1	TRBJ2-1	TRBD2	.	TGCGCCAGCAGTCGGACGGTAGCGGGGGGTGTACGGAATGAGCAGTTCTTC	CASSRTVAGGVRNEQFF
TRBV20-1	TRBJ2-3	.	.	TGCAGTGCTGGTAGTGATACGCAGTATTTT	CSAGSDTQYF
TRBV27	TRBJ1-1	TRBD1	.	TGTGCCAGCAGTTTATCGAGGACAGGGTTAACTGAAGCTTTCTTT	CASSLSRTGLTEAFF
TRBV28	TRBJ1-1	.	once	TGTGCCAGCAGACCACCCGGACCTATGAACACTGAAGCTTTCTTT	CASRPPGPMNTEAFF
TRBV10-3	TRBJ2-7	.	few	TGTGCCATAAGTACAGGGTTTAGCGACGAGCAGTACTTC	CAISTGFSDEQYF
TRBV19	TRBJ2-3	.	.	TGTGCCAGTACGATCAGCACAGATACGCAGTATTTT	CASTISTDTQYF
TRBV5-6	TRBJ2-4	TRBD2	.	TGTGCCAGCAGCACCACCGGGGGGGCGTTAGACATTCAGTACTTC	CASSTTGGALDIQYF
TRBV30	TRBJ2-6	.	few	TGTGCTAACCCGATGTCTGGGGCCAACGTCCTGACTTTC	CANPMSGANVLTF
TRBV4-3	TRBJ1-6	.	.	TGCGCCAGCAGCCAACAAACCTGGGCTCCGGGAAATTCACCCCTCCACTTT	CASSQQTWAPGNSPLHF
TRBV28	TRBJ2-7	TRBD1	.	TGTGCCAGCAGTTCTCCTAGGGGGCAAAAGCGGAGCTCCTACGAGCAGTACTTC	CASSSPRGQKRSSYEQYF
TRBV5-6	TRBJ2-6	TRBD2	.	TGTGCCAGCCTCCGGGGGGACGGTGGGGCCAACGTCCTGACTTTC	CASLRGDGGANVLTF
TRBV12-5	TRBJ1-2	.	.	TGTGCTAGTGGCTCTGCCCTCTATGGCTACACCTTC	CASGSALYGYTF
TRBV6-6	TRBJ2-7	.	.	TGTGCCAGCACCCCGGACCGCATCTACGAGCAGTACTTC	CASTPDRIYEQYF
TRBV6-5	TRBJ2-7	TRBD2	.	TGTGCCAGCAGTCCCCAGGGGACTAGCGGCTACGAGCAGTACTTC	CASSPQGTSGYEQYF
TRBV28	TRBJ2-2	TRBD2	.	TGTGCCAGCAGCCCCCAGGGACTAGCGGGGACCGGGGAGCTGTTTTTT	CASSPQGLAGTGELFF
TRBV7-9	TRBJ2-7	.	.	TGTGCCAGCCGAAAAAACTACGAGCAGTACTTC	CASRKNYEQYF
TRBV19	TRBJ1-2	TRBD1	.	TGTGCCAGTAGTTCGACAGGGGTATCTAACTATGGCTACACCTTC	CASSSTGVSNYGYTF
TRBV27	TRBJ2-7	.	.	TGTGCCACTGGGACGCTAGTAATACCTCTCTACGAGCAGTACTTC	CATGTLVIPLYEQYF
TRBV7-2	TRBJ1-6	TRBD1	few	TGTGCCAGCAGCGGAGGAGGGACAGGGCCCTTCATTTCACCCCTCCACTTT	CASSGGGTGPFISPLHF
TRBV7-9	TRBJ1-1	.	once	TGTGCCAGCAAGGGGGGACGCACTGAAGCTTTCTTT	CASKGGRTEAFF
TRBV19	TRBJ2-3	TRBD2	once	TGTGCCAGCAGACGAGCGGGGGGGTTTGATACGCAGTATTTT	CASRRAGGFDTQYF
TRBV14	TRBJ1-1	TRBD1	.	TGTGCCAGCAGCAAAGGACAGGGGGGTTTAAACACTGAAGCTTTCTTT	CASSKGQGGLNTEAFF
TRBV19	TRBJ1-2	TRBD1	.	TGTGCCAGTAGTACCTCCCTCCAGGGACAGGGGGTTGGCTACACCTTC	CASSTSLQGQGVGYTF
TRBV10-3	TRBJ1-2	TRBD1	.	TGTGCCATCAGTGGGGAGGGGGCCGGCTATGGCTACACCTTC	CAISGEGAGYGYTF
TRBV20-1	TRBJ1-1	.	.	TGCAGTGCTAGCCAATATGAAGCTTTCTTT	CSASQYEAFF
TRBV28	TRBJ1-5	TRBD1	few	TGTGCCAGCAGAAAACAGGGGGGCTCCGGTTATAGCAATCAGCCCCAGCATTTT	CASRKQGGSGYSNQPQHF
TRBV27	TRBJ2-3	.	.	TGTGCCAGCAGCTCCGGGACAATTAGCACAGATACGCAGTATTTT	CASSSGTISTDTQYF
TRBV11-1	TRBJ2-5	TRBD1	.	TGTGCCAGCAGCCCCCCGGGACAGAAAGAGACCCAGTACTTC	CASSPPGQKETQYF
TRBV6-6	TRBJ1-3	.	.	TGTGCCAGCAGGGCGTCTGGAAACACCATATATTTT	CASRASGNTIYF
TRBV5-4	TRBJ2-3	TRBD2	.	TGTGCCAGCAGCTTGAGGAGCGGGGGTACTAGCACAGATACGCAGTATTTT	CASSLRSGGTSTDTQYF
TRBV30	TRBJ1-3	.	.	TGTGCCTGGGCAGGGGTAATCGGAAACACCATATATTTT	CAWAGVIGNTIYF
TRBV5-5	TRBJ2-1	TRBD2	.	TGTGCCAGCAGCCTCGGGGGGAGCTCCTACAATGAGCAGTTCTTC	CASSLGGSSYNEQFF
TRBV4-2	TRBJ1-1	.	.	TGTGCCAGCAGCCAAGTGCGGGGGCGAGGGAACACTGAAGCTTTCTTT	CASSQVRGRGNTEAFF
TRBV4-2	TRBJ1-6	.	few	TGTGCCAGCAGCCACGCCGGGGGGGCAGGATCTTCACCCCTCCACTTT	CASSHAGGAGSSPLHF
TRBV30	TRBJ1-6	.	.	TGTGCCTGGAGTGCGGACAGCTTTGGATCACCCCTCCACTTT	CAWSADSFGSPLHF
TRBV11-2	TRBJ2-7	.	.	TGTGCCAGCAGCTTAACGACCGGAAACTACGAGCAGTACTTC	CASSLTTGNYEQYF
TRBV11-1	TRBJ1-1	TRBD1	.	TGTGCCAGCAGCTTACAGGGGGAAGGTGAAGCTTTCTTT	CASSLQGEGEAFF
TRBV2	TRBJ1-1	.	.	TGTGCCAGCAGCCAACAAAGGATCGGGGCTGAAGCTTTCTTT	CASSQQRIGAEAFF
TRBV7-9	TRBJ1-1	TRBD1	.	TGTGCCAGCAGCTTAAGTGTCGGGACAGGGGTCACTGAAGCTTTCTTT	CASSLSVGTGVTEAFF
TRBV11-2	TRBJ2-7	.	.	TGTGCCAGCAGCTTACAATCCGAGCAGTACTTC	CASSLQSEQYF
TRBV4-2	TRBJ2-7	.	few	TGTGCCAGCAGCCAAGATTTGGGGGGAAGCTACGAGCAGTACTTC	CASSQDLGGSYEQYF
TRBV9	TRBJ1-2	.	.	TGTGCCAGCAGCCCTAGCCTCTCGGGGTATGGCTACACCTTC	CASSPSLSGYGYTF
TRBV30	TRBJ1-2	TRBD1	.	TGTGCCTGGAGTCAGACAGTGGACAGGGGCAGCTATGGCTACACCTTC	CAWSQTVDRGSYGYTF
TRBV7-8	TRBJ1-2	.	once	TGTGCCAGCAGCTTATGGGGGCGAAACTATGGCTACACCTTC	CASSLWGRNYGYTF
TRBV19	TRBJ2-5	TRBD1	few	TGTGCCAGTAGTATAGGACAGGGCGCTGAGACCCAGTACTTC	CASSIGQGAETQYF
TRBV6-6	TRBJ2-7	.	.	TGTGCCAGCAGTTACCCATCGGCCGGGACGGGGGAGCAGTACTTC	CASSYPSAGTGEQYF
TRBV30	TRBJ1-1	.	few	TGTGCCTGTAACAGGGAGAAAGGCACTGAAGCTTTCTTT	CACNREKGTEAFF
TRBV9	TRBJ2-3	.	.	TGTGCCAGCAGCGTTACTAGCAGGGCGACAGATACGCAGTATTTT	CASSVTSRATDTQYF
TRBV2	TRBJ1-5	TRBD1	.	TGTGCCAGCAGACTGGGACAGCACAATCAGCCCCAGCATTTT	CASRLGQHNQPQHF
TRBV11-1	TRBJ1-2	.	.	TGTGCCAGCAGCTTAGGGCCTTCGAACTATGGCTACACCTTC	CASSLGPSNYGYTF
TRBV7-8	TRBJ2-7	TRBD2	.	TGTGCCAGCAGCATCTATAGCGGGGGAACCTACGAGCAGTACTTC	CASSIYSGGTYEQYF
TRBV25-1	TRBJ2-2	.	large	TGTGCAGGGTCCAGTAACACCGGGGAGCTGTTTTTT	CAGSSNTGELFF
TRBV5-1	TRBJ1-6	.	.	TGCGCCAGCAGCCTAGGAATGTGGGATTCACCCCTCCACTTT	CASSLGMWDSPLHF
TRBV14	TRBJ1-2	.	.	TGTGCCAGCAGCCAAGCTCAGGGTGGCTACACCTTC	CASSQAQGGYTF